This T cell receptor (beta chain) was sequenced for a study of tumor-infiltrating lymphocytes in primary liver carcinoma (dated by TCRdb to 2016 to 2017). For context, the study as a whole: Between November 2015 and early 2016, roughly 5 patients in China with histopathologically diagnosed primary liver carcinoma had their tumors surgically resected. Of the five patients (three men and two women, aged 30 to 69 years), four had hepatocellular carcinoma and one had combined HCC and intrahepatic cholangiocarcinoma. The five patients had tumors staged T1-T3 N0M0, with maximum diameters ranging from 4.2 to 10 cm. Samples yielded roughly 3.65 to 7.5 million productive TCRbeta reads; read depth did not differ significantly between tissue types. Across five regions of each liver tumor, along with adjacent normal tissue and blood, the study brought together TCRbeta repertoire sequencing, expression microarrays and whole-exome sequencing. TCRbeta repertoire sequencing covered about 35 specimens from 5 patients: around 25 tumor regions, 5 adjacent noncancerous liver tissues and 5 peripheral blood samples. Reproducibility between technical replicate repertoires was high, with correlation coefficients above 0.98 and mean shared-clone rates approximately 0.91. Beyond this particular receptor, the publication reports: Compared with blood, tumors had a significantly larger share of the repertoire taken up by the top 250 clones (p = 0.039). Repertoire overlap was found to be higher between tumor regions (mean roughly 35%) than between tumor-adjacent (roughly 17%) or tumor-blood (around 15%) pairs, consistent with antigen-driven expansion. Bulk unsorted samples precluded comparing CD4+ and CD8+ T cell repertoires. The study included only five or six patients, and the authors note findings should be validated in a larger study. Because sequencing covered only the TCR beta chain and unpaired alpha chains were not captured, true repertoire diversity is likely underestimated.

A constant-region primer and ProtoScript II reverse transcriptase were used to reverse-transcribe TCRbeta-specific cDNA from around 540 ng total RNA. Construction of the TCRbeta libraries relied on three nested rounds of multiplex PCR, following a slightly modified ARM-PCR procedure. Each of the first two PCR rounds ran for approximately 10 cycles and used multiplex TRBV1-TRBV30 forward primers together with a Cbeta reverse primer. Sample barcodes and Illumina adapters were added in a final 25-cycle PCR with Deep VentR polymerase. Amplicons of 200-500 bp were gel-purified with a QIAquick gel extraction kit before sequencing. TCRbeta amplicons were sequenced on an Illumina HiSeq 2500 with 250-bp paired-end reads. As for the original processing: Quality trimming of reads was performed with Trimmomatic v0.33, and paired reads were merged with FLASH v1.2.11 so that full CDR3 sequences could be recovered. V, D and J germline segments were assigned to the rearranged TCRbeta sequences by MiGEC v1.2.1b. Clonotype statistics, along with Shannon-Wiener diversity indices, were calculated using VDJtools v1.0.0. Except for diversity analysis, only the 250 most abundant clonotypes of each sample were used in subsequent analyses to reduce sampling bias. TCRdb reprocessed the public reads (quality trimming at Q25 with fastp, clone calling with MiXCR) and kept in-frame beta chains. Entries are consolidated by CDR3 protein sequence, retaining the most common genes and DNA. The authors' filters were not applied to this entry. The sample yields approximately 330,000 distinct CDR3 sequences; about two thirds were counted once. The ten most abundant clones make up roughly 6.5% of the sample.

CDR1 and CDR2, per the germline V gene, are MNHEY and SVGAGI. The CDR3 goes from the cysteine to the phenylalanine over 13 residues. Of all the DNA, just the CDR3 is kept, 39 bases in frame from base 1. TRIzol reagent was used to extract blood RNA from unsorted whole blood, while the DNeasy Blood & Tissue kit provided the germline DNA. Patients had chronic HBV infection and were treatment-naive at sampling. Before surgery, 4 to 5 milliliters of peripheral blood were collected into K2EDTA tubes. With regard to this clonotype: What antigen it recognizes has not been identified. Its ends do not fully match the called genes, so a read error is possible.

The rearranged segments are TRBV6-5 and TRBJ2-7; the D gene is unclear. Sequenced material: peripheral blood. This receptor was taken from a middle-aged man with primary liver carcinoma and hepatitis B virus infection. The CDR3 corresponds to CASNYAASYEQYF. The sequenced DNA is TGTGCCAGCAATTACGCTGCCTCCTACGAGCAGTACTTC.